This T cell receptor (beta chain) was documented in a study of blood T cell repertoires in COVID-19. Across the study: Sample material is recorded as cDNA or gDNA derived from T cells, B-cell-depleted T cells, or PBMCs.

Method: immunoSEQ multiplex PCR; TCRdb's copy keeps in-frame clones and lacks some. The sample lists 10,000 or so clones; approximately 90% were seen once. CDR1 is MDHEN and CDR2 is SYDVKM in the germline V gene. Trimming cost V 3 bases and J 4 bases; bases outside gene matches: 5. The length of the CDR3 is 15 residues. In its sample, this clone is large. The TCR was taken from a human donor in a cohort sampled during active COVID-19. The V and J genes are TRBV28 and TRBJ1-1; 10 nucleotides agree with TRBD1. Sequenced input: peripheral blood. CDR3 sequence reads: CASSLRQGAITEAFF. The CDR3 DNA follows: TGTGCCAGCAGTTTGAGACAGGGGGCGATCACTGAAGCTTTCTTT.